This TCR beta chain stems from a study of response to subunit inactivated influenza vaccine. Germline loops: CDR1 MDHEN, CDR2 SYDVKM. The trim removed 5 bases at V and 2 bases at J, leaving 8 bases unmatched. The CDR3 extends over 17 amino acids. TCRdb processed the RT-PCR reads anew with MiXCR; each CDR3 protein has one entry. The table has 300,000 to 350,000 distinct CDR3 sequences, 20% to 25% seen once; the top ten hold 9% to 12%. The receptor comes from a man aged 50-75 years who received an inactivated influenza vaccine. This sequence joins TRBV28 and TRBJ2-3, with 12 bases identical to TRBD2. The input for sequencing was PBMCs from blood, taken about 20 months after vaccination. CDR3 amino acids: CASSGLGTSGFTDTQYF. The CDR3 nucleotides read TGTGCCAGCAGTGGACTAGGGACTAGCGGGTTCACAGATACGCAGTATTTT.